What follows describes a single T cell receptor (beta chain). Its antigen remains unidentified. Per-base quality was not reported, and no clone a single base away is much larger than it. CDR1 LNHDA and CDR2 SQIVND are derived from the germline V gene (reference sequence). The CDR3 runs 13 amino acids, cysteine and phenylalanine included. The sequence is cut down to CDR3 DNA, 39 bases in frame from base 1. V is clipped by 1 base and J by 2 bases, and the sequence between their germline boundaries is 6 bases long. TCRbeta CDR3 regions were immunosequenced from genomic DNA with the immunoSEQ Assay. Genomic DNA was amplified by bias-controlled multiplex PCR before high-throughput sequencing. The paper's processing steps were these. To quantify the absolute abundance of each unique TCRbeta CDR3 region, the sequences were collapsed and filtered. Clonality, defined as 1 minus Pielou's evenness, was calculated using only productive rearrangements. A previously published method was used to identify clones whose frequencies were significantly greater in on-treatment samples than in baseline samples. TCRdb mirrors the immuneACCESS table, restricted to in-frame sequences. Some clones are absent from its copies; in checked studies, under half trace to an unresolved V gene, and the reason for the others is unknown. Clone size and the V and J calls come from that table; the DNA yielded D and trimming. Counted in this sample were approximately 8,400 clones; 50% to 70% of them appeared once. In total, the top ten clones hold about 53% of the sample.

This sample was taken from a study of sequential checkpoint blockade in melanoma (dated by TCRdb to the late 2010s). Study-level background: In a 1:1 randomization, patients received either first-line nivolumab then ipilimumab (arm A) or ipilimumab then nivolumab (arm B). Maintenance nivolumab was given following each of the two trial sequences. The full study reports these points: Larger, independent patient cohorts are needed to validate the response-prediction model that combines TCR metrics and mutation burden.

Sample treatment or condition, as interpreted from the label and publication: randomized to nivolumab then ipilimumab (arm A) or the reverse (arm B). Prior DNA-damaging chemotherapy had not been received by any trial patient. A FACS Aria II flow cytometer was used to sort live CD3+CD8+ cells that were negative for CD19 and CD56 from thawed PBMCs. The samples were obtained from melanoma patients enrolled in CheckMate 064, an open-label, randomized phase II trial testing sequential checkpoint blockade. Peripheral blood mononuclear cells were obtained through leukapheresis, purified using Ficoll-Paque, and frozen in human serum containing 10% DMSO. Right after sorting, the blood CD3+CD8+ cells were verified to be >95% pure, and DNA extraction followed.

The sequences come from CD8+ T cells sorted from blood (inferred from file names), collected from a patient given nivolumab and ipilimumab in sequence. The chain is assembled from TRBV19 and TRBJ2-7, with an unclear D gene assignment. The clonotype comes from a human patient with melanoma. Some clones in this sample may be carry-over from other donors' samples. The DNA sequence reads TGTGCCAGTAGTATAGCAGGCCCCTACGAGCAGTACTTC. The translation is CASSIAGPYEQYF.